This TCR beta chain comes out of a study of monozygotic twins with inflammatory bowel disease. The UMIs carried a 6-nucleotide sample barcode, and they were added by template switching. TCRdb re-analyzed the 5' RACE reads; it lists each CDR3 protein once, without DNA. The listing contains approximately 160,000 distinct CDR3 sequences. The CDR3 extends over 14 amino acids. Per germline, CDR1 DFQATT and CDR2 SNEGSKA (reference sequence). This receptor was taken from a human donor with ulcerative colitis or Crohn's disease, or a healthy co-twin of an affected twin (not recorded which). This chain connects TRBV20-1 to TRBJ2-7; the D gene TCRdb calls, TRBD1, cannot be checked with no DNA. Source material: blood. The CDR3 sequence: CSAKSSRETYEQYF.